The 12 T cell receptor beta chains given below trace back to one sample, sequenced in a study of shared clonotypes between healthy human individuals (TCRdb year 2020). Libraries were built with the immunoSEQ multiplex PCR assay. TCRdb mirrors the immuneACCESS table, restricted to in-frame sequences. Some clones are absent from its copies; in checked studies, under half trace to an unresolved V gene, and the reason for the others is unknown. The sample table records 700,000 or so clones; 72% of these occur just once. The top ten hold approximately 1.8% of the sample. The sample comprised memory CD4+ T cells sorted from blood. The sample's cell subset or site, from its label and the paper: CD45RA-negative fraction. The receptors derive from a woman aged 25-40 years in good health.

The chain carries TRBV29-1 and TRBJ2-1, with 10 bases that match TRBD2. The junction had 12 bases not matched to a gene; V was cut back by 0 bases and J by 7 bases. The CDR3 spans 17 residues. The germline gives CDR1 SQVTM, CDR2 ANQGSEA. The CDR3 region has the DNA TGCAGCGTTGAAGATGATCCAGCGGGAGGGCAATGGAATGAGCAGTTCTTC. Its translation is CSVEDDPAGGQWNEQFF.

The chain carries TRBV28 and TRBJ1-5; perhaps TRBD1 as D (6 bases). Germline loops: CDR1 MDHEN, CDR2 SYDVKM. The V end lost 7 bases, the J end lost 6 bases, and 13 bases lay between the germline ends. The CDR3 consists of 13 residues. CDR3 region: CASTGGRAQPQHF. DNA of the CDR3: TGTGCCAGCACCGGGGGGCGAGCTCAGCCCCAGCATTTT.

The chain couples TRBV5-1 to TRBJ2-2; D might be TRBD2 (6 bases). Trimming cost V 0 bases and J 0 bases, with 9 bases left between them. The CDR3 covers 16 residues. The germline CDR1 and CDR2 sequences are SGHRS and YFSETQ. The chain's CDR3 is CASSLEIAANTGELFF. Written as DNA, the CDR3 is TGCGCCAGCAGCTTGGAGATAGCGGCGAACACCGGGGAGCTGTTTTTT. Together with reference TRBV5-1 and TRBJ2-2, the CDR3 gives the full variable domain: KAGVTQTPRYLIKTRGQQVTLSCSPISGHRSVSWYQQTPGQGLQFLFEYFSETQRNKGNFPGRFSGRQFSNSRSEMNVSTLELGDSALYLCASSLEIAANTGELFFGEGSRLTVL.

This clone was recorded once. The chain carries TRBV7-9 and TRBJ2-3; no clear D. CDR3 size: 14 residues. Deletions cut 0 bases from V and 6 bases from J, with 10 bases between. CDR1 and CDR2 (germline): SEHNR, FQNEAQ (reference sequence). CDR3 in DNA: TGTGCCAGCAGCTTAGCCACCTCTCTCGATACGCAGTATTTT. Translated: CASSLATSLDTQYF.

The chain is built from TRBV30 and TRBJ2-7; TRBD2 might be the D (6 bases). Trimming pared 3 bases from V and 4 bases from J, leaving 22 bases between. Germline V gene sequence: CDR1 GTSNPN, CDR2 SVGIG (reference sequence). The CDR3 contains 16 residues. The CDR3 region is CAWRAPHGSLGYEQYF. The CDR3 DNA sequence: TGTGCCTGGAGAGCCCCCCACGGGAGTCTGGGATACGAGCAGTACTTC. The complete variable domain, with remaining parts taken from reference TRBV30 and TRBJ2-7, reads SQTIHQWPATLVQPVGSPLSLECTVEGTSNPNLYWYRQAAGRGLQLLFYSVGIGQISSEVPQNLSASRPQDRQFILSSKKLLLSDSGFYLCAWRAPHGSLGYEQYFGPGTRLTVT.

The CDR3 region has the DNA TGTGCCAGTAGTCCAAGGACTAGCGATAGAGAGACCCAGTACTTC. This sequence encodes CASSPRTSDRETQYF. This rearrangement joins TRBV19 to TRBJ2-5, with 9 bases aligning to TRBD2. Per the germline V gene, CDR1 is LNHDA and CDR2 is SQIVND (reference sequence). V shed 5 bases and J 4 bases; nucleotides not matched to a gene: 8. The CDR3 length is 15 residues.

Turning to this clone: Other nucleotide sequences from this sample produce the same CDR3. The chain employs TRBV29-1 and TRBJ1-1; D is unresolved. The length of the CDR3 is 11 residues. V gave up 7 bases and J gave up 1 base, with 7 bases separating them. Per the germline V gene, CDR1 is SQVTM and CDR2 is ANQGSEA. CDR3 coding DNA: TGCAGCGGCCACGGGAACACTGAAGCTTTCTTT. Translation: CSGHGNTEAFF.

This clone was detected a few times. The V gene is TRBV5-1, the J gene TRBJ2-5, with 10 bases lining up with TRBD1. Germline CDR1 is SGHRS and CDR2 is YFSETQ. J was trimmed by 5 bases and V by 3 bases; bases with no gene match: 10. This CDR3 comprises 16 residues. The CDR3 protein is CASSSQRGTGDETQYF. The CDR3 DNA sequence: TGCGCCAGCAGCTCCCAGAGGGGGACAGGGGATGAGACCCAGTACTTC.

In the case of this clone: Other nucleotide sequences in the sample specify the same CDR3. Here the CDR3 reads CASSLAQSTDTQYF. CDR3 sequence (DNA): TGCGCCAGCAGCTTGGCTCAGAGCACAGATACGCAGTATTTT. The chain is built from TRBV5-1 and TRBJ2-3; D not resolved. The V and J ends lost 0 bases and 0 bases respectively, with 5 bases between them. This CDR3 comprises 14 residues. The germline gives CDR1 SGHRS, CDR2 YFSETQ.

This chain uses TRBV5-4 with TRBJ2-1; maybe TRBD2 (6 bases). Trimming took 0 bases from V and 0 from J, leaving 19 bases between them. The CDR3 runs 19 residues. Germline values: CDR1 SGHNT, CDR2 YYREEE (reference sequence). The CDR3 loop reads CASSLGGASSGGSYNEQFF. The CDR3 region has the DNA TGTGCCAGCAGCTTGGGCGGGGCTAGTTCAGGTGGCTCCTACAATGAGCAGTTCTTC.

V and J are TRBV18 and TRBJ2-1; D gene unclear. Germline-derived CDR1 and CDR2 are KGHSH and LQKENI. The CDR3 consists of 15 residues. Trimming pared 3 bases from V and 5 bases from J, leaving 14 bases between. The CDR3 loop is CASSPDSQIHNEQFF. Written as DNA, the CDR3 is TGTGCCAGCTCACCCGACTCCCAAATACACAATGAGCAGTTCTTC.

The chain recombines TRBV2 with TRBJ1-3; D uncertain. CDR3 size: 15 residues. The V end was cut by 2 bases, the J end by 0 bases, with 8 bases between. The germline CDR1 and CDR2 sequences are SNHLY and FYNNEI. CDR3 sequence reads: CASSERVDSGNTIYF. CDR3 sequence (DNA): TGTGCCAGCAGTGAAAGGGTGGACTCTGGAAACACCATATATTTT.